This TCR beta chain was documented in a study of T-cell memory formation after mild COVID-19. General study results and limits: Some SARS-CoV-2-responding clones were already detected in memory before infection.

This clonotype was seen only a few times. Antigen unknown. MiXCR, run by TCRdb on the 5' RACE reads, gives a single entry per CDR3 protein. Here the sample spans 450,000 to 650,000 distinct CDR3 sequences, about a fifth being singletons. The V end was cut by 1 base, the J end by 6 bases, with 15 bases between. Germline V lookup: CDR1 KGHSH, CDR2 LQKENI. The CDR3 extends over 16 amino acids. Specimen: PBMCs or a T cell subset sorted from them (not recorded which). The receptor's source is an adult woman who had mild COVID-19 (a few samples of this study predate the infection). Cell type and time point are not known. The rearrangement links TRBV18 to TRBJ2-2; D unclear. The CDR3 reads CASSPLSQALAGELFF. The CDR3 DNA reads TGTGCCAGCTCACCACTATCGCAGGCCCTCGCCGGGGAGCTGTTTTTT. The complete variable domain, with remaining parts taken from reference TRBV18 and TRBJ2-2, reads NAGVMQNPRHLVRRRGQEARLRCSPMKGHSHVYWYRQLPEEGLKFMVYLQKENIIDESGMPKERFSAEFPKEGPSILRIQQVVRGDSAAYFCASSPLSQALAGELFFGEGSRLTVL.